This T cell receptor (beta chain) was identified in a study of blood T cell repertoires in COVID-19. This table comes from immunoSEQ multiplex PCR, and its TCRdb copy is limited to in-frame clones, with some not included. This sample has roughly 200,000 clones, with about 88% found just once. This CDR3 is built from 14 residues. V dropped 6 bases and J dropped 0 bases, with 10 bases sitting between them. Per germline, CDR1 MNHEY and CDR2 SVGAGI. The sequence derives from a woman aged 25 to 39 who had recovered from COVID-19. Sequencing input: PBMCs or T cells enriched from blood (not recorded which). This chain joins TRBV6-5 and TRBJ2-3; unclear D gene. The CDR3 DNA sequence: TGTGCCAGCAGGGTGTTTACTAGCACAGATACGCAGTATTTT. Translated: CASRVFTSTDTQYF.